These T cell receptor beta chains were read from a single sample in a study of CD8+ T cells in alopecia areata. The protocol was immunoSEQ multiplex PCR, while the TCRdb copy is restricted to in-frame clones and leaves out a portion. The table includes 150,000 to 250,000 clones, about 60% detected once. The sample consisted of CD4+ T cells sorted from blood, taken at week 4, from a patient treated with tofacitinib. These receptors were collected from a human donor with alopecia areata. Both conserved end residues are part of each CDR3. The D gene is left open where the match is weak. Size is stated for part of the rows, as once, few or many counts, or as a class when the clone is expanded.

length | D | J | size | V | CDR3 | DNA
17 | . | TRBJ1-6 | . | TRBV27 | CASAGQRGNSYNSPLHF | TGTGCCAGCGCTGGACAGCGGGGTAACTCCTATAATTCACCCCTCCACTTT
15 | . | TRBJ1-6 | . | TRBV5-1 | CASSDADSDLSPLHF | TGCGCCAGCAGCGACGCGGACAGCGACCTTTCACCCCTCCACTTT
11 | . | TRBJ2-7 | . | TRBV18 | CASSPSHEQYF | TGTGCCAGCTCCCCAAGCCACGAGCAGTACTTC
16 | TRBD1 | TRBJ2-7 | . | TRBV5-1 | CASSLGPTGTGGEQYF | TGCGCCAGCAGCTTGGGCCCCACCGGGACAGGGGGCGAGCAGTACTTC
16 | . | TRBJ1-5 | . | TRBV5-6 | CASSLWAAYSNQPQHF | TGTGCCAGCAGCCTGTGGGCGGCATATAGCAATCAGCCCCAGCATTTT
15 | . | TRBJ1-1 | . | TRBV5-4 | CASSLEMHGETEAFF | TGTGCCAGCAGCTTGGAAATGCATGGGGAAACTGAAGCTTTCTTT
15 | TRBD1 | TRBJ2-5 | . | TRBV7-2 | CASSPTGVVMETQYF | TGTGCCAGCAGCCCGACAGGGGTGGTGATGGAGACCCAGTACTTC
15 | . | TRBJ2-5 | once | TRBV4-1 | CASSQDPVAGETQYF | TGCGCCAGCAGCCAGGACCCTGTGGCCGGAGAGACCCAGTACTTC
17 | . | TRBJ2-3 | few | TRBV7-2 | CASSFRSGGTGGDTQYF | TGTGCCAGCAGCTTTCGGTCGGGGGGCACTGGTGGAGATACGCAGTATTTT
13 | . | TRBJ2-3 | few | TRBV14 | CASSPIIGDTQYF | TGTGCCAGCAGCCCGATAATTGGGGATACGCAGTATTTT
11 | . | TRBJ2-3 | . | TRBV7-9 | CASSPFDTQYF | TGTGCCAGCAGCCCCTTCGATACGCAGTATTTT
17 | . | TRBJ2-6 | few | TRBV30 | CAWSIGGLNSGANVLTF | TGTGCCTGGAGTATTGGCGGTTTAAACTCTGGGGCCAACGTCCTGACTTTC
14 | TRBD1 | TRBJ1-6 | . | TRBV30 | CASDPRQGPSPLHF | TGTGCCTCCGACCCCCGACAGGGACCCTCACCCCTCCACTTT
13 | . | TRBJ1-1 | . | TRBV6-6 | CASSTRGDTEAFF | TGTGCCAGCAGCACAAGGGGGGACACTGAAGCTTTCTTT
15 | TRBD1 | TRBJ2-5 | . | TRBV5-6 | CASSLTGVWRETQYF | TGTGCCAGCAGCTTGACAGGGGTCTGGAGGGAGACCCAGTACTTC
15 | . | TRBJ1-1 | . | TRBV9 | CASSVGGGVNTEAFF | TGTGCCAGCAGCGTAGGTGGAGGGGTGAACACTGAAGCTTTCTTT
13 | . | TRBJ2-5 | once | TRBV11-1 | CASSLMLGETQYF | TGTGCCAGCAGCTTAATGCTAGGAGAGACCCAGTACTTC
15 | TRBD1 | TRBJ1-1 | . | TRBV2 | CASSILQGAVGEAFF | TGTGCCAGCAGTATTCTACAGGGGGCAGTTGGTGAAGCTTTCTTT
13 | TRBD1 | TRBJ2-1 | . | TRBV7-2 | CASSLRQGNEQFF | TGTGCCAGCAGCTTACGACAGGGCAATGAGCAGTTCTTC
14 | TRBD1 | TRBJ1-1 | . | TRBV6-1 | CASRLLQGDTEAFF | TGTGCCAGCAGGTTACTACAGGGGGACACTGAAGCTTTCTTT
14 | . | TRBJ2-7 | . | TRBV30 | CAWTGRIRTYEQYF | TGTGCCTGGACAGGACGGATTCGAACCTACGAGCAGTACTTC
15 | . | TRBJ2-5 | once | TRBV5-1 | CASSLSSTKGETQYF | TGCGCCAGCAGCTTGTCTAGTACGAAGGGAGAGACCCAGTACTTC
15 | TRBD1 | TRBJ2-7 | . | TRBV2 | CASRIPGTEPYEQYF | TGTGCCAGCAGAATCCCCGGGACAGAACCTTACGAGCAGTACTTC
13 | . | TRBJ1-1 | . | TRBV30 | CAWGRVLMSEAFF | TGTGCCTGGGGTCGGGTGCTGATGTCTGAAGCTTTCTTT
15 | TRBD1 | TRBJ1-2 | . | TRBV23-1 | CASSPRQGEGYGYTF | TGCGCCAGCAGTCCAAGACAGGGGGAGGGCTATGGCTACACCTTC
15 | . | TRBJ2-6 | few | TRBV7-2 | CASSRGNSGANVLTF | TGTGCCAGCAGCCGCGGTAACAGTGGGGCCAACGTCCTGACTTTC
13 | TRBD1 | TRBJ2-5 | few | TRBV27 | CASSPTGQETQYF | TGTGCCAGCAGCCCGACAGGGCAGGAGACCCAGTACTTC
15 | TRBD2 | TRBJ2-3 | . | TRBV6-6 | CASSYRLAGGDTQYF | TGTGCCAGCAGTTACCGACTAGCGGGGGGCGATACGCAGTATTTT
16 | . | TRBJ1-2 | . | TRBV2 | CASTGKGGSSTYGYTF | TGTGCCAGCACCGGAAAGGGGGGCAGCTCTACCTATGGCTACACCTTC
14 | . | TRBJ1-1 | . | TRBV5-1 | CASSPWGGRTEAFF | TGCGCCAGCAGCCCGTGGGGGGGCAGAACTGAAGCTTTCTTT
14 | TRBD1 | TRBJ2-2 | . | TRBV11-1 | CASSLGQHTGELFF | TGTGCCAGCAGCTTGGGACAGCATACCGGGGAGCTGTTTTTT
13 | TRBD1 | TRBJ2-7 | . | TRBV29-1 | CSVSHRGSYEQYF | TGCAGCGTTTCACACAGGGGTTCCTACGAGCAGTACTTC
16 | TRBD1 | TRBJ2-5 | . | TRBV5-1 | CASRHSPGTAKETQYF | TGCGCCAGCAGGCATTCGCCAGGGACAGCGAAAGAGACCCAGTACTTC
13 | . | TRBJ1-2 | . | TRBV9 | CASSVFDGAGYTF | TGTGCCAGCAGCGTATTCGACGGGGCTGGCTACACCTTC
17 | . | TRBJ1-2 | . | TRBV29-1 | CSVPAGGVGGVRAGYTF | TGCAGCGTCCCCGCTGGAGGGGTGGGGGGCGTTAGGGCTGGCTACACCTTC
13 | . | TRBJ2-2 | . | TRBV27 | CASSRPMTGELFF | TGTGCCAGCAGTCGCCCCATGACCGGGGAGCTGTTTTTT
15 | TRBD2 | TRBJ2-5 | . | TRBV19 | CASNQRGAGVETQYF | TGTGCCAGTAACCAGCGGGGGGCCGGGGTGGAGACCCAGTACTTC
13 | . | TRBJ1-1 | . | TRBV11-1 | CASSSDVNTEAFF | TGTGCCAGCAGCAGTGATGTGAACACTGAAGCTTTCTTT
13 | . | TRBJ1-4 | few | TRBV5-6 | CASSFRTNEKLFF | TGTGCCAGCAGCTTCCGAACTAATGAAAAACTGTTTTTT
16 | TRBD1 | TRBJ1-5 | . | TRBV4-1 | CASSQSGQGDRQPQHF | TGCGCCAGCAGCCAGTCCGGACAGGGGGATCGGCAGCCCCAGCATTTT
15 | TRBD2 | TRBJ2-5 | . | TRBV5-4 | CASSVIAGGQETQYF | TGTGCCAGCAGCGTTATAGCGGGGGGCCAAGAGACCCAGTACTTC
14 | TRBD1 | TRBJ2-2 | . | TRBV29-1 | CSVKDRANTGELFF | TGCAGCGTTAAGGACAGGGCGAACACCGGGGAGCTGTTTTTT
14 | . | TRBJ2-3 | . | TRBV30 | CAWMAVGRTDTQYF | TGTGCCTGGATGGCAGTCGGACGCACAGATACGCAGTATTTT
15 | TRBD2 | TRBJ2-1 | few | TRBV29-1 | CSAPTTSGGLRGQFF | TGCAGCGCCCCGACCACTAGCGGGGGGCTGCGCGGGCAGTTCTTC
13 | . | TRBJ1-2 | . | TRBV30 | CAWSRGWNYGYTF | TGTGCCTGGAGTAGAGGGTGGAACTATGGCTACACCTTC
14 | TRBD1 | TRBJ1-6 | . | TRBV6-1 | CASLLTGVNSPLHF | TGTGCCAGCCTCCTGACAGGGGTAAATTCACCCCTCCACTTT